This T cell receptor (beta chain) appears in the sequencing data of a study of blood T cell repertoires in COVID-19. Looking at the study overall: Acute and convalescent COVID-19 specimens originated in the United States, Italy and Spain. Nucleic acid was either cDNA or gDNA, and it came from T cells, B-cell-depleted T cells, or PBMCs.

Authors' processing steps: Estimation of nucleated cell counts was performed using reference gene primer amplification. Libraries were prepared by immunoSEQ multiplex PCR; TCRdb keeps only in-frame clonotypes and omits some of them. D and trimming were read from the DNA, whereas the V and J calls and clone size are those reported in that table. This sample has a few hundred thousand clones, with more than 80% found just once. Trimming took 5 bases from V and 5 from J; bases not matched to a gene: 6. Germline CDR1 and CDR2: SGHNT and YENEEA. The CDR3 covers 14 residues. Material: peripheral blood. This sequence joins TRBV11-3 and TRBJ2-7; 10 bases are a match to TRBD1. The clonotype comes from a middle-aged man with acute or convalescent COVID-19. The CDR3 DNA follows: TGTGCCAGCAGCCCCCGACAGGGGGCCAACGAGCAGTACTTC. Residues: CASSPRQGANEQYF.